This TCR beta chain derives from a study of esophageal squamous cell carcinoma under preoperative chemotherapy. Study in general: TCR repertoires were profiled from both peripheral blood T cells and tumor-infiltrating lymphocytes.

The time point was: before preoperative PTX-NDP chemotherapy. TCRdb processed the PCR reads anew with MiXCR; each CDR3 protein has one entry. The data contain roughly 30,000 distinct CDR3 sequences, around 50% of them singletons. Broader study findings: After treatment, tumor-infiltrating lymphocytes apparently came partly from blood T cells.

This clonotype is deemed medium-sized. Its antigen is as yet unknown. This CDR3 contains 14 residues. Germline CDR1 and CDR2: SGHTA and FQGNSA. This clonotype was sampled from a human donor with esophageal squamous cell carcinoma. The donor label of this sample is uncertain. V usage is TRBV7-2 and J usage is TRBJ2-5; D is unresolved. The end of the DNA aligns better with TRBJ2-7, so the J call may be wrong. This material was obtained from a patient given preoperative chemotherapy. The CDR3 sequence is CASSLVDARHEQYF. CDR3 in DNA: TGTGCCAGCAGCTTAGTGGACGCGAGACACGAGCAGTACTTC.